A single sample is the source of the 4 T cell receptor beta chains below, sequenced in a study of T cell responses to AZD1222 COVID-19 vaccine. Only in-frame clones appear in the TCRdb table, and some are missing; sequencing was by immunoSEQ multiplex PCR. The sample records 95,000 to 100,000 clones, about 90% being singletons. The sequencing here drew on peripheral blood, taken on day 0 of AZD1222 vaccination. The receptor source for this set is an adult in good health.

The chain carries TRBV11-2 and TRBJ2-2, with 7 nucleotides matching TRBD2. In germline, CDR1 is SGHAT, CDR2 FQNNGV. J lost 1 base, V lost 3 bases, and 5 bases had no gene match. The CDR3 has 16 amino acids. CDR3 DNA sequence: TGTGCCAGCAGCTTTTGGCTAGCGGAGAACACCGGGGAGCTGTTTTTT. Its protein product is CASSFWLAENTGELFF.

The chain has TRBV20-1 and TRBJ2-1; D not resolved. V lost 3 bases and J lost 8, with 20 bases in between. There are 15 residues in the CDR3. CDR1 is DFQATT and CDR2 is SNEGSKA in the germline V gene (reference sequence). The CDR3 spells CSASATLSDWYEQFF. The CDR3 DNA reads as TGCAGTGCTAGTGCAACTCTGTCCGATTGGTATGAGCAGTTCTTC.

The chain carries TRBV4-1 and TRBJ1-2, with D possibly being TRBD1 (6 bases). Trimming pared 1 base from V and 4 bases from J, leaving 13 bases between. Per the germline V gene, CDR1 is MGHRA and CDR2 is YSYEKL. There are 15 residues in the CDR3. CDR3 bases: TGCGCCAGCAGCCAAGCCAGGGGACTCTCCTATGGCTACACCTTC. Translating it yields CASSQARGLSYGYTF.

The rearrangement uses TRBV3-1 (or the pseudogene TRBV3-2) and TRBJ1-2, with 7 bases identical to TRBD1. After removal of 6 bases from V and 2 bases from J, the junction contained 9 bases not matched to a gene. The CDR3 is 15 residues long. Per germline, CDR1 LGHDT and CDR2 YNNKEL (reference sequence). This CDR3 is CASRDRQGGNYGYTF. The CDR3 DNA follows: TGTGCCAGCAGAGACAGACAGGGAGGCAACTATGGCTACACCTTC.